These T cell receptor beta chains were read from a single sample in a study of blood T cell repertoires in COVID-19. TCRdb keeps only in-frame clones here, not all; method: immunoSEQ multiplex PCR. Among around 260,000 clones listed, roughly 85% were seen once. The sequenced sample consisted of peripheral blood. All receptors derive from a woman aged 25 to 39 with active or convalescent COVID-19. Each CDR3 is given with its conserved first and last residue. D genes are given only for firm matches. The size entry is marked missing in some rows and otherwise reads once, few, many or a size class.

D: TRBD1
V: TRBV19
J: TRBJ1-2
size: .
DNA: TGTGCCACTAGCGGGACAGCTGGCGGACGGGGCTACACCTTC
CDR3: CATSGTAGGRGYTF

D: .
V: TRBV28
J: TRBJ1-5
size: .
DNA: TGTGCCAGCAGTTCGGACAGGCCCCAGCATTTT
CDR3: CASSSDRPQHF

D: TRBD1
V: TRBV4-3
J: TRBJ2-1
size: .
DNA: TGCGCCAGCAGCCATCCCCGACAGGGCTCCTACAATGAGCAGTTCTTC
CDR3: CASSHPRQGSYNEQFF

D: TRBD1
V: TRBV18
J: TRBJ1-1
size: .
DNA: TGTGCCAGCTCACCGCCGGGACAGATTAACACTGAAGCTTTCTTT
CDR3: CASSPPGQINTEAFF

D: .
V: TRBV2
J: TRBJ1-1
size: .
DNA: TGTGCCAGCAGTGAAGGTCTAAGCCTCATGAACACTGAAGCTTTCTTT
CDR3: CASSEGLSLMNTEAFF

D: TRBD1
V: TRBV19
J: TRBJ1-4
size: .
DNA: TGTGCCAGTACCAGACAGGGGGATGAAAAACTGTTTTTT
CDR3: CASTRQGDEKLFF

D: .
V: TRBV7-9
J: TRBJ2-7
size: .
DNA: TGTGCCAGCAGCTTAGAATCGAGAGGGCAGTACTTC
CDR3: CASSLESRGQYF

D: .
V: TRBV29-1
J: TRBJ1-1
size: .
DNA: TGCAGCGTTGCAACTACCTTAGTGAACACTGAAGCTTTCTTT
CDR3: CSVATTLVNTEAFF

D: .
V: TRBV5-1
J: TRBJ1-2
size: .
DNA: TGCGCCAGCAGCCCCGGGACACTGCATGGCTACACCTTC
CDR3: CASSPGTLHGYTF

D: .
V: TRBV6-2/TRBV6-3
J: TRBJ2-6
size: .
DNA: TGTGCCAGCAGTCGACTTCTCTCTGGGGCCAACGTCCTGACTTTC
CDR3: CASSRLLSGANVLTF

D: .
V: TRBV2
J: TRBJ1-2
size: .
DNA: TGTGCCAGCAGAAACAGGGATGGGGATGGCTACACCTTC
CDR3: CASRNRDGDGYTF

D: TRBD1
V: TRBV2
J: TRBJ1-2
size: once
DNA: TGTGCCAGCAGTCAAATTGGGACAGGGGGCGCTGGCTACACCTTC
CDR3: CASSQIGTGGAGYTF

D: .
V: TRBV5-6
J: TRBJ1-4
size: .
DNA: TGTGCCAGCAGCTCAACAGGGAATGGAGAAAAACTGTTTTTT
CDR3: CASSSTGNGEKLFF

D: .
V: TRBV4-2
J: TRBJ1-6
size: .
DNA: TGTGCCAGCAGCCAAGGTAACAGGGATAATTCACCCCTCCACTTT
CDR3: CASSQGNRDNSPLHF

D: .
V: TRBV23-1
J: TRBJ1-2
size: once
DNA: TGCGCCAGCAGTCTCCCACGAGTTAACTATGGCTACACCTTC
CDR3: CASSLPRVNYGYTF

D: TRBD1
V: TRBV28
J: TRBJ1-6
size: .
DNA: TGTGCCAGCAGTCCTTCGGGACAGCCTTATAATTCACCCCTCCACTTT
CDR3: CASSPSGQPYNSPLHF

D: TRBD1
V: TRBV6-6
J: TRBJ1-2
size: .
DNA: TGTGCCAGCACTTTCAACGGGGGACAGGGGGACTATGGCTACACCTTC
CDR3: CASTFNGGQGDYGYTF

D: .
V: TRBV9
J: TRBJ2-3
size: .
DNA: TGTGCCAGCAGCTTACAGGGAATAAGCACAGATACGCAGTATTTT
CDR3: CASSLQGISTDTQYF

D: .
V: TRBV2
J: TRBJ1-2
size: .
DNA: TGTGCCAGCAAATCCAGGGCTAACTATGGCTACACCTTC
CDR3: CASKSRANYGYTF

D: TRBD1
V: TRBV3-1/TRBV3-2
J: TRBJ1-5
size: .
DNA: TGTGCCAGCAGCCCCGGGACAGGGGGGAATCAGCCCCAGCATTTT
CDR3: CASSPGTGGNQPQHF

D: .
V: TRBV19
J: TRBJ2-2
size: few
DNA: TGTGCCAGTAGCGGAGTTACCGGGGAGCTGTTTTTT
CDR3: CASSGVTGELFF

D: TRBD2
V: TRBV6-4
J: TRBJ2-1
size: .
DNA: TGTGCCAGCAGTGACTCGAAAAAGGATCGCAGCGGGGAGGACAATGAGCAGTTCTTC
CDR3: CASSDSKKDRSGEDNEQFF

D: .
V: TRBV27
J: TRBJ2-7
size: .
DNA: TGTGCCAGCAGTTCCTCGTGGCAGGGCTACGAGCAGTACTTC
CDR3: CASSSSWQGYEQYF

D: TRBD1
V: TRBV3-1/TRBV3-2
J: TRBJ1-1
size: .
DNA: TGTGCCAGCAGCCAAGTTGGACAGGCTAACACTGAAGCTTTCTTT
CDR3: CASSQVGQANTEAFF

D: .
V: TRBV29-1
J: TRBJ2-1
size: once
DNA: TGCAGCGTTGATATAGAGTTCTCCTACAATGAGCAGTTCTTC
CDR3: CSVDIEFSYNEQFF

D: TRBD1
V: TRBV7-2
J: TRBJ2-7
size: .
DNA: TGTGCCAGCAGCTACCATTCGGGACAGGGGGAAGAACAGTACTTC
CDR3: CASSYHSGQGEEQYF

D: .
V: TRBV6-5
J: TRBJ1-5
size: few
DNA: TGTGCCAGCCGGTCCGGCAATCAGCCCCAGCATTTT
CDR3: CASRSGNQPQHF

D: TRBD1
V: TRBV2
J: TRBJ1-5
size: .
DNA: TGTGCCAGCAGTGCGGGGGGACAGGGTGGCCAGCCCCAGCATTTT
CDR3: CASSAGGQGGQPQHF

D: TRBD1
V: TRBV29-1
J: TRBJ2-1
size: .
DNA: TGCAGCGGAATAAGTTTGGACAGGGGTCTCAATGAGCAGTTCTTC
CDR3: CSGISLDRGLNEQFF

D: TRBD1
V: TRBV3-1/TRBV3-2
J: TRBJ1-2
size: .
DNA: TGTGCCAGCAGCCAAGGGGGGGGACAGGGATCGGGCTACACCTTC
CDR3: CASSQGGGQGSGYTF

D: .
V: TRBV5-4
J: TRBJ1-5
size: .
DNA: TGTGCCAGCAGTAACCCGGGTCAGCCCCAGCATTTT
CDR3: CASSNPGQPQHF

D: TRBD1
V: TRBV7-2
J: TRBJ1-4
size: .
DNA: TGTGCCAGCAGCCTGACAGGGTATAATGAAAAACTGTTTTTT
CDR3: CASSLTGYNEKLFF

D: TRBD2
V: TRBV27
J: TRBJ2-1
size: .
DNA: TGTGCCAGCAGTCCACTTTTCACTAGCGGGGTGTACAATGAGCAGTTCTTC
CDR3: CASSPLFTSGVYNEQFF

D: TRBD2
V: TRBV7-9
J: TRBJ2-5
size: .
DNA: TGTGCCAGCAGCCAGGGACTAGCGGGGGGAGGCCAAGAGACCCAGTACTTC
CDR3: CASSQGLAGGGQETQYF

D: .
V: TRBV7-9
J: TRBJ1-4
size: .
DNA: TGTGCCAGCAGAGAGGCGGCTAATGAAAAACTGTTTTTT
CDR3: CASREAANEKLFF

D: .
V: TRBV10-3
J: TRBJ2-2
size: once
DNA: TGTGCCATCAGTGGGGCGGGACAGACTACCGGGGAGCTGTTTTTT
CDR3: CAISGAGQTTGELFF

D: TRBD1
V: TRBV3-1/TRBV3-2
J: TRBJ1-2
size: .
DNA: TGTGCCAGCAGCCAAGCGGGACAGGGGTTACTAGTCACCTTC
CDR3: CASSQAGQGLLVTF

D: TRBD1
V: TRBV27
J: TRBJ2-1
size: .
DNA: TGTGCCAGCAGAAGACAGGGGACATCCTACAATGAGCAGTTCTTC
CDR3: CASRRQGTSYNEQFF

D: .
V: TRBV10-1
J: TRBJ2-5
size: .
DNA: TGCGCCAGCAGCAGGGTTCTGGGGGAGACCCAGTACTTC
CDR3: CASSRVLGETQYF

D: .
V: TRBV5-6
J: TRBJ1-6
size: .
DNA: TGTGCCAGCAGCTTGCGAGGGATCGATTCACCCCTCCACTTT
CDR3: CASSLRGIDSPLHF

D: TRBD1
V: TRBV13
J: TRBJ2-3
size: .
DNA: TGTGCCAGCAGCCCCCGTTCAGGGGACAGGACTACAGATACGCAGTATTTT
CDR3: CASSPRSGDRTTDTQYF

D: .
V: TRBV5-1
J: TRBJ2-2
size: .
DNA: TGCGCCAGCAGCGCGGACAGCAACACCGGGGAGCTGTTTTTT
CDR3: CASSADSNTGELFF

D: .
V: TRBV7-8
J: TRBJ1-1
size: .
DNA: TGTGCCAGCAGCCGCCGGCAGCGGCAGGACACTGAAGCTTTCTTT
CDR3: CASSRRQRQDTEAFF

D: .
V: TRBV2
J: TRBJ1-2
size: .
DNA: TGTGCCAGCAGCGAGAACTATGGCTACACCTTC
CDR3: CASSENYGYTF

D: .
V: TRBV7-9
J: TRBJ2-5
size: few
DNA: TGTGCCAGCAGCTTAGCTGGCAGGGACCAAGAGACCCAGTACTTC
CDR3: CASSLAGRDQETQYF

D: .
V: TRBV5-1
J: TRBJ2-5
size: .
DNA: TGCGCCAGCAGCGCGGTTGTAGACGCCTCGGGGACCCAGTACTTC
CDR3: CASSAVVDASGTQYF

D: .
V: TRBV5-1
J: TRBJ1-6
size: once
DNA: TGCGCCAGCAGCACCGAGAGGGGGGGTGGATCACCCCTCCACTTT
CDR3: CASSTERGGGSPLHF

D: .
V: TRBV6-6
J: TRBJ1-5
size: .
DNA: TGTGCCAGCAGTCGGCGGGCAGGGGCCTCCCGCGATCAGCCCCAGCATTTT
CDR3: CASSRRAGASRDQPQHF

D: TRBD1
V: TRBV18
J: TRBJ1-4
size: .
DNA: TGTGCCAGCTCACCGGGACAGGGCGCAACTAATGAAAAACTGTTTTTT
CDR3: CASSPGQGATNEKLFF

D: TRBD1
V: TRBV6-4
J: TRBJ1-1
size: .
DNA: TGTGCCAGCAGTAGGGGGCAGGGCACTGAAGCTTTCTTT
CDR3: CASSRGQGTEAFF

D: TRBD1
V: TRBV5-6
J: TRBJ1-1
size: .
DNA: TGTGCCAGCAGCTCCTTAGACAGGGAGGCCACTGAAGCTTTCTTT
CDR3: CASSSLDREATEAFF